This TCR beta chain was found in a study of cytomegalovirus exposure and HLA in healthy donors. Note on this clone: What it recognizes is unknown.

Study-wide points: Reported results showed that the classifier diagnosed cytomegalovirus status with high specificity and sensitivity. Being indistinguishable, some V segments were excluded, TRBV6-2 and TRBV6-3 among them. Using a false discovery rate of 0.05, a later analysis showed that approximately 17,000 TCR beta sequences were associated with HLA alleles.

There are 16 residues in the CDR3. From germline, CDR1 is MGHRA and CDR2 YSYEKL. V trimming: 6 bases; J trimming: 7 bases; junction bases outside the gene matches: 12. The primer mix had 60 Vbeta and 13 Jbeta primers. Some clones are missing from TCRdb's copy, which holds only in-frame ones; the method was immunoSEQ multiplex PCR. The table shows over 70,000 clones, with 65% to 75% occurring only once. The sequence derives from a man aged 25-40 years in good health and CMV-seronegative. The chain couples TRBV4-1 to TRBJ1-6, with TRBD1 matching over 7 bases. Material for sequencing was PBMCs. The CDR3 region is CASRQQGGAINSPLHF. Written as DNA, the CDR3 is TGCGCCAGCAGGCAACAAGGGGGCGCGATCAATTCACCCCTCCACTTT.